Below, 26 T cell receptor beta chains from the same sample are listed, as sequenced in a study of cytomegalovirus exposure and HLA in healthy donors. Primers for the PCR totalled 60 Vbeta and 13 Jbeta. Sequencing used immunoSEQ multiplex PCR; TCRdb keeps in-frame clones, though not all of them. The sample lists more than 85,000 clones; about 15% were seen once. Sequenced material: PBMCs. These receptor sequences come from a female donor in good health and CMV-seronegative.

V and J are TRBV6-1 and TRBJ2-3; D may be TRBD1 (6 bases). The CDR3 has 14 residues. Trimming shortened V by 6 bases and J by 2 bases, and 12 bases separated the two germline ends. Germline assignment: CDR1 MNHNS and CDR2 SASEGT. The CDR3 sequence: CASSRTAYTDTQYF. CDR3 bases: TGTGCCAGCAGCCGGACAGCCTACACAGATACGCAGTATTTT.

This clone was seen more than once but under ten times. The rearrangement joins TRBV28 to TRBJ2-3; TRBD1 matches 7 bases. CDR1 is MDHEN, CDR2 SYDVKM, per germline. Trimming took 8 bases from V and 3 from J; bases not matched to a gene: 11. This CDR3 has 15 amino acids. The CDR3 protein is CASPPRQGDTDTQYF. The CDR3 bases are TGTGCCAGCCCCCCAAGGCAGGGGGATACAGATACGCAGTATTTT.

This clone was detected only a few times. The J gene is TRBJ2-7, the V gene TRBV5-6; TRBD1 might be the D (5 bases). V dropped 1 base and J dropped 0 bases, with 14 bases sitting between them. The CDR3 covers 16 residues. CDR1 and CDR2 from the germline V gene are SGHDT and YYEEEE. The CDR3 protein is CASSLLQDLSSYEQYF. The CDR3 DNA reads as TGTGCCAGCAGCTTGCTACAGGACCTGAGCTCCTACGAGCAGTACTTC. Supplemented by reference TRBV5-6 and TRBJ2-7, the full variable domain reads DAGVTQSPTHLIKTRGQQVTLRCSPKSGHDTVSWYQQALGQGPQFIFQYYEEEERQRGNFPDRFSGHQFPNYSSELNVNALLLGDSALYLCASSLLQDLSSYEQYFGPGTRLTVT.

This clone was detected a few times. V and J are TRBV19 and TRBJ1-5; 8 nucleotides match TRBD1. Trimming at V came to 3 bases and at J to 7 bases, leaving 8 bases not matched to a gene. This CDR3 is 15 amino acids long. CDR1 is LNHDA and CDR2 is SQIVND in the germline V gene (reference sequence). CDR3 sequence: CASSIRQGAGQPQHF. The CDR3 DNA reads TGTGCCAGTAGTATTCGGCAGGGGGCTGGGCAGCCCCAGCATTTT.

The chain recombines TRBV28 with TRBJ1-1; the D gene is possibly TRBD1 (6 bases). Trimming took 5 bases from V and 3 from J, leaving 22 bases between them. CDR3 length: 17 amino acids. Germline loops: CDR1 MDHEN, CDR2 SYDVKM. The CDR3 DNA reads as TGTGCCAGCAGTCTACCGGGACACGAGACGGGTGACACTGAAGCTTTCTTT. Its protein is CASSLPGHETGDTEAFF.

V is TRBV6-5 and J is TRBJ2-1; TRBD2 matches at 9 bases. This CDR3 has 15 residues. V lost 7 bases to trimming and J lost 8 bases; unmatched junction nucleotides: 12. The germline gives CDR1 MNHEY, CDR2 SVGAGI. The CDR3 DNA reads TGTGCCAGCACCCCTGGGGCGGGAGGGCCCGATGAGCAGTTCTTC. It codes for CASTPGAGGPDEQFF.

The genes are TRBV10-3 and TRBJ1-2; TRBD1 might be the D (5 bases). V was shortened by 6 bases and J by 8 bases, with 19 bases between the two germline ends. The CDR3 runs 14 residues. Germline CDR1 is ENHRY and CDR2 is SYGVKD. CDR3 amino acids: CAISPITSNRGYTF. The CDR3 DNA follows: TGTGCCATCAGCCCCATAACCAGTAACAGGGGCTACACCTTC.

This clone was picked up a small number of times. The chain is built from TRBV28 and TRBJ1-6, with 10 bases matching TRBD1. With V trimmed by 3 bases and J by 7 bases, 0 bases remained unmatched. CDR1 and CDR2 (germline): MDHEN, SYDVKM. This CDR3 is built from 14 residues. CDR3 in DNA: TGTGCCAGCAGTTTGGACAGGGGGAATTCACCCCTCCACTTT. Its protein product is CASSLDRGNSPLHF.

The CDR3 DNA reads as TGCGCCAGCAGCCCCCCGTTAGCGGGGGACACAGATACGCAGTATTTT. This codes for CASSPPLAGDTDTQYF. The V gene is TRBV4-1, the J gene TRBJ2-3; TRBD2 matches at 9 bases. The CDR3 is 16 amino acids. Unmatched junction bases numbered 7, after V lost 4 bases and J lost 2 bases. Germline CDR1 and CDR2: MGHRA and YSYEKL.

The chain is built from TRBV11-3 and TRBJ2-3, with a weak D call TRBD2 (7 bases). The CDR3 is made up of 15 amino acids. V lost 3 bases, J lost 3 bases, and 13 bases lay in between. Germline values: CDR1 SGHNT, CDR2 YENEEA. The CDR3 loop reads CASSLGGLRTDTQYF. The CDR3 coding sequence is TGTGCCAGCAGCTTGGGGGGGCTTCGGACAGATACGCAGTATTTT.

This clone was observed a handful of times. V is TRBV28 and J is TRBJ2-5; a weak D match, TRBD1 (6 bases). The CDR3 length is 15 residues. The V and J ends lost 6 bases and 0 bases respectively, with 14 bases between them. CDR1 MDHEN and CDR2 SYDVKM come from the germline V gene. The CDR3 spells CASRLRTDDQETQYF. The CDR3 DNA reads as TGTGCCAGCAGACTAAGGACAGATGACCAAGAGACCCAGTACTTC.

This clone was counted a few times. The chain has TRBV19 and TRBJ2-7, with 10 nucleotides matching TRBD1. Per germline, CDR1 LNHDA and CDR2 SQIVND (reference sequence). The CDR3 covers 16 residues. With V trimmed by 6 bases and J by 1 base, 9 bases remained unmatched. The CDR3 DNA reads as TGTGCCAGTAGCCCAAACTGGGACAGGGGATCCTACGAGCAGTACTTC. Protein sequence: CASSPNWDRGSYEQYF.

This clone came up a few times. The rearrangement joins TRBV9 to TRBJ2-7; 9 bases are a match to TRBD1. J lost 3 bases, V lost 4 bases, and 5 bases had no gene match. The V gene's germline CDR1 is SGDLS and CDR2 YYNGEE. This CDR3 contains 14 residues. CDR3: CASSMGTGNYEQYF. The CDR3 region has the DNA TGTGCCAGCAGCATGGGGACAGGGAACTACGAGCAGTACTTC.

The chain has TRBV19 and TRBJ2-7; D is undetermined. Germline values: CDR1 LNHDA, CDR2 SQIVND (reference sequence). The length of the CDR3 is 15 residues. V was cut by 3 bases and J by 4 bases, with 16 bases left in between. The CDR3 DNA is TGTGCCAGTAGTATTCCTGGAGAGAGGCTGTACGAGCAGTACTTC. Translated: CASSIPGERLYEQYF.

CDR3 DNA sequence: TGTGCCAGCAGCTTAACAAGGGGTTCCATTGAAAAACTGTTTTTT. Amino acids: CASSLTRGSIEKLFF. This chain connects TRBV7-2 to TRBJ1-4; tentatively, D is TRBD1 (5 bases). The ends were cut back, 2 bases at V and 7 bases at J, with 14 bases in the middle. This CDR3 comprises 15 residues. Per germline, CDR1 SGHTA and CDR2 FQGNSA.

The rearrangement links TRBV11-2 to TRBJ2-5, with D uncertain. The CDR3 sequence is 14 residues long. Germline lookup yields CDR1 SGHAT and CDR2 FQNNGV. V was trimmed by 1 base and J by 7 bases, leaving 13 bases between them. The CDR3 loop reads CASSLGEWAGTQYF. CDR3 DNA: TGTGCCAGCAGCTTAGGTGAATGGGCTGGGACCCAGTACTTC.

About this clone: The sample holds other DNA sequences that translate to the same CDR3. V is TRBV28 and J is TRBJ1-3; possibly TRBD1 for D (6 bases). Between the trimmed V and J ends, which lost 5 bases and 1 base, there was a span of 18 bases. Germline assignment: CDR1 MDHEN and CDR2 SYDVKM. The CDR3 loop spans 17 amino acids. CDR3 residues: CASSTARGPLSGNTIYF. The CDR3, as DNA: TGTGCCAGCAGTACAGCCAGGGGTCCCCTATCTGGAAACACCATATATTTT.

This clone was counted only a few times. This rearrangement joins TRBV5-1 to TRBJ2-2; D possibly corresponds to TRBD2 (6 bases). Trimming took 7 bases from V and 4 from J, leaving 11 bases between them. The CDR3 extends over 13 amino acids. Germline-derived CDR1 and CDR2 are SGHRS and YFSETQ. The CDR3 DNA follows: TGCGCCAGCGGCGGGGTAGGCACCGGGGAGCTGTTTTTT. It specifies CASGGVGTGELFF.

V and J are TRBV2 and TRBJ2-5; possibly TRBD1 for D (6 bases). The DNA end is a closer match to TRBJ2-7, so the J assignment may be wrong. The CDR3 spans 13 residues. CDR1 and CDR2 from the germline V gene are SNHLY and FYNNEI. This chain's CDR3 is CASTGEVVGEQYF. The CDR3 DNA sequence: TGTGCCAGCACAGGGGAAGTTGTGGGCGAGCAGTACTTC.

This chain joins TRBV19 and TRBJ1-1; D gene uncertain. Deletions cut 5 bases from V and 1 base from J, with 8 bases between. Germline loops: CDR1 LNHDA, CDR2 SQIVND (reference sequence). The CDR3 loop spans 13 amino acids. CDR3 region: CASSQQRNTEAFF. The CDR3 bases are TGTGCCAGTAGTCAACAGAGGAACACTGAAGCTTTCTTT.

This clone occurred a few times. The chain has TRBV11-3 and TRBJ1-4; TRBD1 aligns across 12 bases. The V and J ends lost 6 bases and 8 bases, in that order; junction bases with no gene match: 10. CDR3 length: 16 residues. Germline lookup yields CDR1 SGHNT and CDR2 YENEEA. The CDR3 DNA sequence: TGTGCCAGCAGTTCCGGGACAGGGGGCGGAAACGAAAAACTGTTTTTT. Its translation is CASSSGTGGGNEKLFF.

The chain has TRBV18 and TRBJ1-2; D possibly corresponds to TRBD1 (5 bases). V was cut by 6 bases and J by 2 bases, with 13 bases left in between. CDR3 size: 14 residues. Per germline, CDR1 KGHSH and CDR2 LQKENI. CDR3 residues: CASSAVGENYGYTF. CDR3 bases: TGTGCCAGCTCCGCGGTAGGGGAAAACTATGGCTACACCTTC.

CDR3 sequence: CASSETEGYTF. The DNA of the CDR3 is TGCGCCAGCAGCGAGACTGAGGGCTACACCTTC. The rearrangement links TRBV5-1 to TRBJ1-2; D unclear. The germline CDR1 and CDR2 sequences are SGHRS and YFSETQ. This CDR3 is 11 amino acids long. Trimming took off 4 bases at V and 8 bases at J, with 9 bases between the two ends.

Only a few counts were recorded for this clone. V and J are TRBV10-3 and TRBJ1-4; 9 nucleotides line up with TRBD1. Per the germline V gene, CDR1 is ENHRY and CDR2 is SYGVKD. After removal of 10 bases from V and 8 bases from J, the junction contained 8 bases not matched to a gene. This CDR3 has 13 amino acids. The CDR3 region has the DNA TGTGCCACCATGGGACAGGGTGGGGAAAAACTGTTTTTT. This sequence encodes CATMGQGGEKLFF.

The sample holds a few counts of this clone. The CDR3 sequence: CASSQARSLHGYTF. The DNA for the CDR3 is TGTGCCAGCAGCCAGGCTCGGTCTCTACATGGCTACACCTTC. The J gene is TRBJ1-2, the V gene TRBV7-8; D unclear. From germline, CDR1 is SGHVS and CDR2 FQNEAQ. With 5 bases removed from V and 6 bases from J, the gap between germline ends came to 16 bases. The CDR3 consists of 14 residues.

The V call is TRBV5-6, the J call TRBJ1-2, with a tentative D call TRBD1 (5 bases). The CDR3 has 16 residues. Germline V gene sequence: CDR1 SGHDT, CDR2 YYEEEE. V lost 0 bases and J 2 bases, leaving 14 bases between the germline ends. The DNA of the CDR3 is TGTGCCAGCAGCTTGGTGGGCAGGGAGGTCAACTATGGCTACACCTTC. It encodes CASSLVGREVNYGYTF.